These T cell receptor beta chains were read from a single sample in a study of control samples from healthy donors and cancer patients. The protocol was immunoSEQ multiplex PCR, while the TCRdb copy is restricted to in-frame clones and leaves out a portion. Here the sample spans 120,000 or so clones, approximately 90% being singletons. Material: blood. Receptors were obtained from a man between 18 and 29 years old in good health. The CDR3 runs from the conserved cysteine through the conserved F or W. The D gene is left open where the match is weak. Some rows have no size entry. The others give once, few or many, or a class for an expanded clone.

d_call | j_call | clone_size | v_call | cdr3_aa | cdr3_nt
TRBD1 | TRBJ1-2 | - | TRBV13 | CASSSPGQGAYGYTF | TGTGCCAGCAGCTCGCCGGGACAGGGGGCTTATGGCTACACCTTC
TRBD2 | TRBJ2-5 | - | TRBV7-2 | CASSLWTSGDEETQYF | TGTGCCAGCAGCCTCTGGACTAGCGGGGACGAAGAGACCCAGTACTTC
TRBD1 | TRBJ1-6 | - | TRBV5-1 | CASSLELVQGAGSPLHF | TGCGCCAGCAGCTTGGAATTGGTACAGGGGGCAGGTTCACCCCTCCACTTT
TRBD1 | TRBJ2-7 | - | TRBV6-1 | CASSETGTGAYEQYF | TGTGCCAGCAGTGAGACCGGGACAGGGGCCTACGAGCAGTACTTC
TRBD1 | TRBJ1-4 | - | TRBV2 | CATLPDRGNEKLFF | TGTGCCACCCTACCGGACAGGGGAAATGAAAAACTGTTTTTT
TRBD1 | TRBJ1-6 | - | TRBV7-3 | CASSLEYRGNSPLHF | TGTGCCAGCAGCTTAGAGTACAGGGGTAATTCACCCCTCCACTTT
TRBD1 | TRBJ1-5 | - | TRBV28 | CASSRKGQLQPQHF | TGTGCCAGCAGTAGGAAGGGACAGCTTCAGCCCCAGCATTTT
- | TRBJ2-3 | - | TRBV2 | CASRSVDTQYF | TGTGCCAGCAGGTCTGTAGATACGCAGTATTTT
TRBD1 | TRBJ2-7 | - | TRBV6-5 | CASRSQGAEQYF | TGTGCCAGCAGATCGCAGGGGGCCGAGCAGTACTTC
- | TRBJ1-1 | - | TRBV21-1 | CASSKDGSMNTEAFF | TGTGCCAGCAGCAAAGATGGCAGCATGAACACTGAAGCTTTCTTT
TRBD2 | TRBJ2-7 | once | TRBV6-2/TRBV6-3 | CASSYSSGGAYEQYF | TGTGCCAGCAGTTACTCTAGCGGGGGGGCCTACGAGCAGTACTTC
TRBD1 | TRBJ2-7 | - | TRBV11-1 | CASSSRTGAYEQYF | TGTGCCAGCAGCTCCCGGACAGGGGCCTACGAGCAGTACTTC
- | TRBJ2-2 | - | TRBV6-4 | CASSAANTGELFF | TGTGCCAGTAGTGCAGCGAACACCGGGGAGCTGTTTTTT
- | TRBJ2-1 | - | TRBV29-1 | CSVAFLQGLEQFF | TGCAGCGTTGCTTTCCTACAGGGCCTCGAGCAGTTCTTC
TRBD2 | TRBJ2-3 | once | TRBV20-1 | CSASGTRSTDTQYF | TGCAGTGCTAGTGGGACTAGGAGCACAGATACGCAGTATTTT
TRBD1 | TRBJ1-3 | - | TRBV6-6 | CASSYFPGQGGNTIYF | TGTGCCAGCAGTTACTTTCCGGGACAGGGTGGAAACACCATATATTTT
- | TRBJ2-2 | once | TRBV6-5 | CASSYSATGELFF | TGTGCCAGCAGTTACTCTGCTACCGGGGAGCTGTTTTTT
TRBD1 | TRBJ2-1 | - | TRBV3-1/TRBV3-2 | CASSQDRVDEQFF | TGTGCCAGCAGCCAGGACAGGGTCGATGAGCAGTTCTTC
- | TRBJ1-2 | - | TRBV13 | CASSLKTGGGPGYGYTF | TGTGCCAGCAGCTTAAAAACCGGCGGGGGGCCAGGGTATGGCTACACCTTC
- | TRBJ1-2 | - | TRBV7-9 | CASSPTGLDDYTF | TGTGCCAGCAGCCCTACAGGATTAGATGACTACACCTTC
TRBD2 | TRBJ2-1 | - | TRBV7-9 | CASSDRGVSSYNEQFF | TGTGCCAGCAGCGACCGGGGGGTGAGCTCCTACAATGAGCAGTTCTTC
- | TRBJ1-4 | - | TRBV7-9 | CASSLSGRGEKLFF | TGTGCCAGCAGCTTATCGGGGAGGGGTGAAAAACTGTTTTTT